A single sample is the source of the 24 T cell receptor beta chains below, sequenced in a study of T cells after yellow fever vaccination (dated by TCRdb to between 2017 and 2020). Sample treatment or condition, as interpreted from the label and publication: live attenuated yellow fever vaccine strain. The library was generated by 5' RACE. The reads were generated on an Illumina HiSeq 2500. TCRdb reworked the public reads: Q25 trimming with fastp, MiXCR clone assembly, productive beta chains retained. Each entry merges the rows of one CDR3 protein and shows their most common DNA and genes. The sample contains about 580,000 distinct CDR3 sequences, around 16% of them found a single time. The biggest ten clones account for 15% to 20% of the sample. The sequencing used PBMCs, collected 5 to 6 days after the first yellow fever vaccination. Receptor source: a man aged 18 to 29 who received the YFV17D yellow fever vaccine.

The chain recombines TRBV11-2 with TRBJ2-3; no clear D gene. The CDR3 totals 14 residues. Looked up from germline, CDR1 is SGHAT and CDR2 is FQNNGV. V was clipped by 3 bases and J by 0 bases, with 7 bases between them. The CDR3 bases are TGTGCCAGCAGCTTCCGATCTAGCACAGATACGCAGTATTTT. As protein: CASSFRSSTDTQYF.

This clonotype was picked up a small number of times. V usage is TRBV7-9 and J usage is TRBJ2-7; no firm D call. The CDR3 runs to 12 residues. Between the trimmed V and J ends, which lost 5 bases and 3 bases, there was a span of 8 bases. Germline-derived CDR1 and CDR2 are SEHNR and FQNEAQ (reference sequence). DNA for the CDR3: TGTGCCAGCAGCGCCGGGCTCTACGAGCAGTACTTC. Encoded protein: CASSAGLYEQYF.

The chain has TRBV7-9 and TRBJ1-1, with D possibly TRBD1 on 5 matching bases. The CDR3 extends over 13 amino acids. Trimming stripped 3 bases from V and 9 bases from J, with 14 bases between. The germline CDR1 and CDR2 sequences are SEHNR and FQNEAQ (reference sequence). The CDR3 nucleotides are TGTGCCAGCAGCTTGGCGGGACTTTTCCAAGCTTTCTTT. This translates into CASSLAGLFQAFF.

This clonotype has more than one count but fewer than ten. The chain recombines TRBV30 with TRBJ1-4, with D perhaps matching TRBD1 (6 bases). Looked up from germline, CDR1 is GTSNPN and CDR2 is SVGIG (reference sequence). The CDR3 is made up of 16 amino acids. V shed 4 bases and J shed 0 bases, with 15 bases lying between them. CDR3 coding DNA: TGTGCCTGGACGTCGGGACACCCTGCAACTAATGAAAAACTGTTTTTT. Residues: CAWTSGHPATNEKLFF.

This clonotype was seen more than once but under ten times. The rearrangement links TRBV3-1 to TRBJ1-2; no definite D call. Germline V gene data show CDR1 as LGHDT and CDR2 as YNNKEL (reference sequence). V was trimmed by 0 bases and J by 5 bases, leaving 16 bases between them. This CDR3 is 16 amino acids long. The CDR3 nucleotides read TGTGCCAGCAGCCAAGAAGGGTCGGGAGAGCATTATGGCTACACCTTC. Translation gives CASSQEGSGEHYGYTF.

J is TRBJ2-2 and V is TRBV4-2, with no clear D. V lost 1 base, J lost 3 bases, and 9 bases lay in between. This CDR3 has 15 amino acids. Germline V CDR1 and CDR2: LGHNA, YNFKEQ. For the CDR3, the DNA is TGTGCCAGCAGCCAAGGGGTGGCGTACACCGGGGAGCTGTTTTTT. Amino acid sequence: CASSQGVAYTGELFF.

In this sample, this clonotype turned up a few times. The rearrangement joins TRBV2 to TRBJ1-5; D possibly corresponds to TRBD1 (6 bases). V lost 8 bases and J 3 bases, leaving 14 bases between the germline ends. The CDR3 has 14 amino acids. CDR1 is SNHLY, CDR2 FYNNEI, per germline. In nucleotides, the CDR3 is TGTGCCAGCTGGGCGGGGGGCATCAATCAGCCCCAGCATTTT. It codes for CASWAGGINQPQHF.

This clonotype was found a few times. The CDR3 protein is CARPGGLLYEQYV. The CDR3 DNA reads as TGTGCCAGGCCAGGGGGGCTATTGTACGAGCAGTACGTC. V and J are TRBV6-4 and TRBJ2-7, with a possible D match to TRBD1 (7 bases). CDR3 size: 13 residues. Per germline, CDR1 MRHNA and CDR2 SNTAGT. The V and J ends lost 9 bases and 4 bases respectively, with 16 bases between them.

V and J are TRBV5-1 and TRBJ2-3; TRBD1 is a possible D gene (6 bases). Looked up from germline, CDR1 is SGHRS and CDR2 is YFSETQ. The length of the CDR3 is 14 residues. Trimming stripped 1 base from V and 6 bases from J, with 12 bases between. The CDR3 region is CASSLTGSVDTQYF. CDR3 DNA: TGCGCCAGCAGCTTGACAGGGTCCGTGGATACGCAGTATTTT.

The DNA of the CDR3 is TGCAGTGCTAGAGTCGTGGGCATTCAGTACTTC. This sequence encodes CSARVVGIQYF. The rearrangement joins TRBV20-1 to TRBJ2-4; D call uncertain. This CDR3 spans 11 amino acids. V was pared by 1 base and J by 9 bases, with 7 bases between. Germline V CDR1 and CDR2: DFQATT, SNEGSKA (reference sequence).

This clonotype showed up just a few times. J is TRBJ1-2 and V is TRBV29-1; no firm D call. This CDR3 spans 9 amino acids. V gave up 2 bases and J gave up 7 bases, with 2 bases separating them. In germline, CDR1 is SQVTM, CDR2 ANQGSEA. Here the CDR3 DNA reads TGCAGCGTTGAACGTGGCTACACCTTC. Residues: CSVERGYTF.

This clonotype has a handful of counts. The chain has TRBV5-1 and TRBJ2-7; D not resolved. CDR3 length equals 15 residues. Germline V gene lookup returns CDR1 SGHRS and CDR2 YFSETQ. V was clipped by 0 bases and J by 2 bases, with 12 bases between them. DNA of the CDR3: TGCGCCAGCAGCTTGGATCTCGCCAGTCCCTACGAGCAGTACGTC. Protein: CASSLDLASPYEQYV.

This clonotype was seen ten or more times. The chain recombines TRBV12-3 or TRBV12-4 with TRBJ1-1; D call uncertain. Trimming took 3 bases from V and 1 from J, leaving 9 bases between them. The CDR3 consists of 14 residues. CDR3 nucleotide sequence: TGTGCCAGCAGTTTTATGATCAGGAACACTGAAGCTTTCTTT. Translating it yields CASSFMIRNTEAFF.

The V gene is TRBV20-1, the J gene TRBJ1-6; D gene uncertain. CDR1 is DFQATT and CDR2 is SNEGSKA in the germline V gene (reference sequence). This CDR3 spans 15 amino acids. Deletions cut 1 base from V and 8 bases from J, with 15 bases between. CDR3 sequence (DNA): TGCAGTGCTAGAGGTCTAGTCAGGTTGCATTCACCCCTCCACTTT. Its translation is CSARGLVRLHSPLHF.

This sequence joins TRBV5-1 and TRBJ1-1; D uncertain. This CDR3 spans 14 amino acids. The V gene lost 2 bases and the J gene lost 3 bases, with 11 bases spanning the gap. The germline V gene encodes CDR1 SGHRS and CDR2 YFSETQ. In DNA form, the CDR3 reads TGCGCCAGCAGCTTCGAGGGCAAGGACACTGAAGCTTTCTTT. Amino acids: CASSFEGKDTEAFF.

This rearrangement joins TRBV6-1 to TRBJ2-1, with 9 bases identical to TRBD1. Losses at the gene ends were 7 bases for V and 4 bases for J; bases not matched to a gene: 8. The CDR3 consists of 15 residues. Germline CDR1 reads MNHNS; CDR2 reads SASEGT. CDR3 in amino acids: CASNRQGGSYNEQFF. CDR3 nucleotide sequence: TGTGCCAGCAATCGACAGGGGGGTTCTTACAATGAGCAGTTCTTC.

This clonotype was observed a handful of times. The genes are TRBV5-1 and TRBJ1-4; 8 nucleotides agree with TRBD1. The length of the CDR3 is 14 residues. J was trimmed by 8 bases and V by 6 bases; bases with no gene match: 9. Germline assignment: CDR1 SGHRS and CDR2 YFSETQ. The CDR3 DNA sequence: TGCGCCAGCACCACCCGGGACAGGAGGGAAAAACTGTTTTTT. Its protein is CASTTRDRREKLFF.

CDR3 residues: CSATLAGGSPTQYF. The CDR3 nucleotides read TGCAGTGCCACCCTAGCGGGGGGCTCCCCTACGCAGTATTTT. The chain recombines TRBV20-1 with TRBJ2-3, with TRBD2 matching 11 bases. CDR3 length: 14 amino acids. From germline, CDR1 is DFQATT and CDR2 SNEGSKA (reference sequence). V dropped 6 bases and J dropped 8; count of bases not matched to a gene: 10.

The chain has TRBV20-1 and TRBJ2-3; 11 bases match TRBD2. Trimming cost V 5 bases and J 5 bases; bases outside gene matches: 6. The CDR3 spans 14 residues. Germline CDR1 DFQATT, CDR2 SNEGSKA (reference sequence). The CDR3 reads CSAGDSGGGDTQYF. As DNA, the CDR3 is TGCAGTGCTGGGGATAGCGGGGGGGGAGATACGCAGTATTTT.

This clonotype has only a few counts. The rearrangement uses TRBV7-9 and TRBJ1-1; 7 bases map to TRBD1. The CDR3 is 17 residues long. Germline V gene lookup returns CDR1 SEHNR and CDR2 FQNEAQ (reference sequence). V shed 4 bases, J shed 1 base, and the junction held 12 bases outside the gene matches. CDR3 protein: CASSSRQGMKGNTEAFF. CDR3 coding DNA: TGTGCCAGCAGCTCTAGACAGGGAATGAAGGGGAACACTGAAGCTTTCTTT.

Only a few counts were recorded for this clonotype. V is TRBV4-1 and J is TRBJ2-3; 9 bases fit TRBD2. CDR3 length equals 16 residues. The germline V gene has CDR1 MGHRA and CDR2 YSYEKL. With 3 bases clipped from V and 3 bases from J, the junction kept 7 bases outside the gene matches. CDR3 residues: CASSQPAGGKTDTQYF. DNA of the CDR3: TGCGCCAGCAGCCAGCCGGCGGGGGGGAAAACAGATACGCAGTATTTT.

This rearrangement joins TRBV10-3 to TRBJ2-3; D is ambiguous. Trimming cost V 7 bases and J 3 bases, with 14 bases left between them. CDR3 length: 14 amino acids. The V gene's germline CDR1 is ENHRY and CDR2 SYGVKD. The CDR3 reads CAITPREQTDTQYF. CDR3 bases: TGTGCCATCACGCCTAGGGAACAAACAGATACGCAGTATTTT.

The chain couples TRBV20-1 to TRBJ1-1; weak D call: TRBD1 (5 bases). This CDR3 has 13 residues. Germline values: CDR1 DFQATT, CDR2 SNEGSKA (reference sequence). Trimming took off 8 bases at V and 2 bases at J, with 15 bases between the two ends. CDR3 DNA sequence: TGCAGTTCACGATGGAGGGGAAACACTGAAGCTTTCTTT. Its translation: CSSRWRGNTEAFF.

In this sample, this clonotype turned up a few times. The CDR3 region is CASSQETPGSYEQYF. CDR3 sequence (DNA): TGCGCCAGCAGCCAAGAGACACCGGGCTCCTACGAGCAGTACTTC. The V call is TRBV4-3, the J call TRBJ2-7; D is unclear. V was clipped by 0 bases and J by 0 bases, with 9 bases between them. CDR1 and CDR2 (germline): LGHNA, YSLEER. The CDR3 is 15 amino acids.